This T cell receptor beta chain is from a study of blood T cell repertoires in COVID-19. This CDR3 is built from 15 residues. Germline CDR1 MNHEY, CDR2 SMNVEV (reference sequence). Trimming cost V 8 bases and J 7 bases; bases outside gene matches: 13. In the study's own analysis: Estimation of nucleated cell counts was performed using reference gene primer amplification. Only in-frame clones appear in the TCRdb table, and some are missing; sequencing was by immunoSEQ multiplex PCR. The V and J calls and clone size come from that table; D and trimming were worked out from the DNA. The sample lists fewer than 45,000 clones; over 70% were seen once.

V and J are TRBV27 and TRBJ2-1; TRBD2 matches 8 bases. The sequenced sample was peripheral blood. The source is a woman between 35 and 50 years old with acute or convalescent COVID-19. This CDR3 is CASGMLDGRGNEQFF. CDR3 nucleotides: TGTGCCAGCGGAATGCTTGACGGGAGGGGGAATGAGCAGTTCTTC.